The next 26 T cell receptor beta chains were all read from a single sample in a study of OX40 agonist ivuxolimab in advanced cancers. Libraries were prepared by immunoSEQ multiplex PCR; TCRdb keeps only in-frame clonotypes and omits some of them. The table lists 80,000 to 100,000 clones, about 90% of them singletons. The specimen comprised CD4+ or CD8+ T cells sorted from blood, sampled in a trial of the OX40 agonist ivuxolimab. The receptors derive from an adult with an advanced solid tumor such as melanoma, head and neck, liver or kidney cancer.

The chain carries TRBV11-2 and TRBJ2-1; 7 nucleotides align to TRBD2. Germline-derived CDR1 and CDR2 are SGHAT and FQNNGV. V dropped 1 base and J dropped 1; count of bases not matched to a gene: 1. This CDR3 has 15 amino acids. CDR3 bases: TGTGCCAGCAGCTTAGGACTAGCTTCCTACAATGAGCAGTTCTTC. It specifies CASSLGLASYNEQFF.

The V call is TRBV5-5, the J call TRBJ1-1, with no clear D. V dropped 4 bases and J dropped 4 bases, with 14 bases sitting between them. CDR3 size: 14 residues. CDR1 is SGHKS and CDR2 is YYEKEE in the germline V gene (reference sequence). The CDR3 nucleotides are TGTGCCAGCAGCATCGGACTCCGGACCACTGAAGCTTTCTTT. Translation gives CASSIGLRTTEAFF.

This rearrangement joins TRBV16 to TRBJ1-1; TRBD1 matches at 8 bases. V trimming: 2 bases; J trimming: 4 bases; junction bases outside the gene matches: 6. This CDR3 region has 15 residues. CDR1 is KGHSY, CDR2 FQNENV, per germline. The CDR3 sequence: CASSQIATGGTEAFF. CDR3 in DNA: TGTGCCAGCAGCCAAATCGCCACAGGGGGCACTGAAGCTTTCTTT.

This rearrangement joins TRBV9 to TRBJ1-1; D is unresolved. Per germline, CDR1 SGDLS and CDR2 YYNGEE. This CDR3 spans 14 amino acids. The germline V and J ends were trimmed by 2 bases and 1 base, with 9 bases remaining between them. CDR3 protein: CASSVTYRNTEAFF. The CDR3 region has the DNA TGTGCCAGCAGCGTCACTTACAGGAACACTGAAGCTTTCTTT.

The V gene is TRBV5-1, the J gene TRBJ1-1, with D possibly being TRBD1 (5 bases). V was trimmed by 1 base and J by 1 base, leaving 11 bases between them. In germline, CDR1 is SGHRS, CDR2 YFSETQ. The CDR3 extends over 15 amino acids. DNA for the CDR3: TGCGCCAGCAGCTTGCAGGCAAGGGGGAACACTGAAGCTTTCTTT. Its translation is CASSLQARGNTEAFF.

The chain employs TRBV7-6 and TRBJ2-2, with D tentatively TRBD2 (6 bases). This CDR3 comprises 16 residues. V lost 5 bases and J lost 6, with 19 bases in between. Germline V gene sequence: CDR1 SGHVS, CDR2 FNYEAQ. As DNA, the CDR3 is TGTGCCAGCAGCCGAAATAGCGGTGGGGTGGCCGGGGAGCTGTTTTTT. Encoded protein: CASSRNSGGVAGELFF.

This clone came up a few times. This chain joins TRBV19 and TRBJ1-5; 7 nucleotides line up with TRBD1. Germline V lookup: CDR1 LNHDA, CDR2 SQIVND (reference sequence). V lost 3 bases and J lost 2; bases outside the gene matches: 16. CDR3 length: 19 residues. DNA for the CDR3: TGTGCCAGTAGTATCCCGACAGGGTATGGTGGTAAGGGCAATCAGCCCCAGCATTTT. Its translation: CASSIPTGYGGKGNQPQHF.

The chain combines TRBV5-4 with TRBJ2-1; 9 bases line up with TRBD2. CDR3 length: 14 amino acids. CDR1 SGHNT and CDR2 YYREEE come from the germline V gene (reference sequence). The trim removed 2 bases at V and 7 bases at J, leaving 4 bases unmatched. This chain's CDR3 is CASSLGGRGNEQFF. The CDR3 bases are TGTGCCAGCAGCTTAGGCGGGAGGGGGAATGAGCAGTTCTTC.

The J gene is TRBJ1-3, the V gene TRBV5-1; no clear D. Trimming removed 0 bases from V and 0 bases from J, with 7 bases in between. There are 15 residues in the CDR3. The germline V gene has CDR1 SGHRS and CDR2 YFSETQ. The DNA for the CDR3 is TGCGCCAGCAGCTTGGTAGGGTCCTCTGGAAACACCATATATTTT. Protein product: CASSLVGSSGNTIYF.

The V gene is TRBV9, the J gene TRBJ1-1; 7 bases are a match to TRBD1. Germline-derived CDR1 and CDR2 are SGDLS and YYNGEE. Trimming removed 3 bases from V and 2 bases from J; junction bases left unmatched: 7. The CDR3 loop spans 15 amino acids. CDR3 protein: CASSATGSLNTEAFF. As DNA, the CDR3 is TGTGCCAGCAGCGCGACAGGGTCTTTAAACACTGAAGCTTTCTTT.

The rearrangement joins TRBV7-8 to TRBJ2-2, with TRBD1 identical over 7 bases. The CDR3 covers 16 residues. Germline CDR1 SGHVS, CDR2 FQNEAQ. V shed 3 bases, J shed 4 bases, and the junction held 8 bases outside the gene matches. The CDR3 sequence is CASSLRTGGLTGELFF. The CDR3, as DNA: TGTGCCAGCAGCTTGAGGACAGGCGGTCTCACCGGGGAGCTGTTTTTT.

The chain combines TRBV19 with TRBJ1-2; 8 bases align to TRBD1. The germline V gene has CDR1 LNHDA and CDR2 SQIVND (reference sequence). The CDR3 loop spans 14 amino acids. With V trimmed by 9 bases and J by 2 bases, 8 bases remained unmatched. CDR3 region: CASKKDRANYGYTF. The CDR3 DNA reads TGTGCCAGCAAAAAGGACAGGGCAAACTATGGCTACACCTTC. Full variable domain (missing parts from reference TRBV19 and TRBJ1-2): DGGITQSPKYLFRKEGQNVTLSCEQNLNHDAMYWYRQDPGQGLRLIYYSQIVNDFQKGDIAEGYSVSREKKESFPLTVTSAQKNPTAFYLCASKKDRANYGYTFGSGTRLTVV.

This clone appeared a single time. CDR3 DNA: TGTGCCATCAAGGAGCGCGGGACAGGGTTGGATACGCAGTATTTT. As protein: CAIKERGTGLDTQYF. This sequence joins TRBV10-3 and TRBJ2-3; 9 nucleotides agree with TRBD1. Per the germline V gene, CDR1 is ENHRY and CDR2 is SYGVKD. The J segment lost 6 bases and the V segment lost 7 bases, leaving 11 bases of the junction unmatched. The CDR3 loop spans 15 amino acids.

The chain is built from TRBV10-3 and TRBJ1-5; tentatively, D is TRBD1 (5 bases). Between the trimmed V and J ends, which lost 0 bases and 2 bases, there was a span of 11 bases. CDR1 is ENHRY and CDR2 is SYGVKD in the germline V gene. The CDR3 consists of 16 residues. In DNA form, the CDR3 reads TGTGCCATCAGTGAGTCGGCGGGGCTGGGCAATCAGCCCCAGCATTTT. Its translation is CAISESAGLGNQPQHF.

The chain combines TRBV4-2 with TRBJ1-5, with 7 bases fitting TRBD1. This CDR3 has 17 residues. V shed 1 base and J 3 bases; nucleotides not matched to a gene: 9. The germline V gene encodes CDR1 LGHNA and CDR2 YNFKEQ. The DNA of the CDR3 is TGTGCCAGCAGCCAAGCGGGGGTTGGGACAGACAATCAGCCCCAGCATTTT. It yields the protein CASSQAGVGTDNQPQHF.

The V gene is TRBV19, the J gene TRBJ1-4; the match to TRBD1 covers 8 bases. Trimming cost V 1 base and J 2 bases; bases outside gene matches: 9. This CDR3 is built from 18 residues. In germline, CDR1 is LNHDA, CDR2 SQIVND (reference sequence). The CDR3 here is CASSIVRTGRSTNEKLFF. The CDR3 coding sequence is TGTGCCAGTAGTATAGTGAGGACAGGGAGGTCTACTAATGAAAAACTGTTTTTT.

CDR3 region: CASTSGHQRGTGELFF. CDR3 DNA sequence: TGTGCCAGCACTTCAGGACACCAACGAGGAACCGGGGAGCTGTTTTTT. This sequence joins TRBV6-6 and TRBJ2-2, with a possible D match to TRBD1 (5 bases). This CDR3 is built from 16 residues. From germline, CDR1 is MNHNY and CDR2 SVGAGI (reference sequence). V dropped 7 bases and J dropped 5 bases, with 20 bases sitting between them.

This clone was recorded once. CDR3 in amino acids: CASSPRGSSNNEQFF. CDR3 nucleotide sequence: TGCGCCAGCAGCCCTCGGGGTTCCTCTAACAATGAGCAGTTCTTC. The V and J genes are TRBV4-3 and TRBJ2-1; D perhaps matches TRBD2 (5 bases). Germline V gene sequence: CDR1 LGHNA, CDR2 YSLEER. Trimming pared 4 bases from V and 5 bases from J, leaving 15 bases between. The CDR3 spans 15 residues.

This sequence joins TRBV27 and TRBJ2-2, with D possibly called TRBD1 or TRBD2 (6 bases each). Germline V gene data show CDR1 as MNHEY and CDR2 as SMNVEV (reference sequence). The CDR3 loop spans 15 amino acids. V lost 8 bases, J lost 0 bases, and 13 bases lay in between. The CDR3 DNA is TGTGCCAGCCAACGGGGGCGGTCGAACACCGGGGAGCTGTTTTTT. This encodes CASQRGRSNTGELFF.

The chain carries TRBV5-4 and TRBJ2-1; 7 bases fit TRBD2. This CDR3 has 13 amino acids. Germline-derived CDR1 and CDR2 are SGHNT and YYREEE (reference sequence). The J segment lost 7 bases and the V segment lost 6 bases, leaving 7 bases of the junction unmatched. The CDR3 DNA is TGTGCCAGCACCCCGGGAGGCTGGAATGAGCAGTTCTTC. It encodes CASTPGGWNEQFF.

The V call is TRBV7-2, the J call TRBJ2-7, with 7 bases identical to TRBD1. The germline V gene has CDR1 SGHTA and CDR2 FQGNSA. After removal of 1 base from V and 4 bases from J, the junction contained 16 bases not matched to a gene. The CDR3 is made up of 18 amino acids. CDR3 in DNA: TGTGCCAGCAGCTTAGAAGGCTGGGGGCAGGGGGTTTTATACGAGCAGTACTTC. The encoded protein is CASSLEGWGQGVLYEQYF. The variable domain in full, with the rest retrieved from reference TRBV7-2 and TRBJ2-7, is GAGVSQSPSNKVTEKGKDVELRCDPISGHTALYWYRQSLGQGLEFLIYFQGNSAPDKSGLPSDRFSAERTGGSVSTLTIQRTQQEDSAVYLCASSLEGWGQGVLYEQYFGPGTRLTVT.

This chain connects TRBV7-3 to TRBJ2-5; 10 positions agree with TRBD1. Losses at the gene ends were 5 bases for V and 5 bases for J; bases not matched to a gene: 14. Germline CDR1 SGHTA, CDR2 FQGTGA. CDR3 length: 17 amino acids. This chain's CDR3 is CASSPGGTGDSYETQYF. Written as DNA, the CDR3 is TGTGCCAGCAGCCCGGGCGGGACAGGGGATTCATACGAGACCCAGTACTTC.

The genes are TRBV10-3 and TRBJ2-5, with 13 bases fitting TRBD2. The CDR3 sequence is 17 residues long. Trimming took 8 bases from V and 0 from J; bases not matched to a gene: 9. The germline V gene encodes CDR1 ENHRY and CDR2 SYGVKD. CDR3 nucleotides: TGTGCCATCTCGCCACTAGCGGGAGGGGAGTACCAAGAGACCCAGTACTTC. Translating gives CAISPLAGGEYQETQYF.

The chain joins TRBV28 to TRBJ2-7; the match to TRBD2 covers 10 bases. CDR1 MDHEN and CDR2 SYDVKM come from the germline V gene. The ends lost 8 bases at V and 0 bases at J; junction bases unmatched: 13. This CDR3 is built from 17 residues. CDR3 region: CASEGLANTRSSYEQYF. CDR3 in DNA: TGTGCCAGCGAGGGACTAGCGAACACCAGGAGCTCCTACGAGCAGTACTTC.

The gene calls are TRBV18 and TRBJ1-4, with D possibly being TRBD1 (6 bases). The CDR3 has 15 amino acids. V was pared by 3 bases and J by 5 bases, with 13 bases between. CDR1 KGHSH and CDR2 LQKENI come from the germline V gene. CDR3 sequence: CASSPGAGENEKLFF. The CDR3 DNA follows: TGTGCCAGCTCACCGGGAGCAGGGGAGAATGAAAAACTGTTTTTT.

This chain's CDR3 is CASSSPGLADNEQFF. The CDR3, as DNA: TGTGCCAGCAGCTCGCCGGGACTAGCGGACAATGAGCAGTTCTTC. This chain connects TRBV5-6 to TRBJ2-1, with 11 nucleotides matching TRBD2. This CDR3 comprises 15 residues. The J segment lost 5 bases and the V segment lost 3 bases, leaving 4 bases of the junction unmatched. CDR1 and CDR2 from the germline V gene are SGHDT and YYEEEE.